The next 17 T cell receptor beta chains were all read from a single sample in a study of blood T cell repertoires in COVID-19. Sequencing was performed with immunoSEQ multiplex PCR; in TCRdb, only in-frame clones are kept and a portion is missing. The data contain about 150,000 clones, more than 70% of them singletons. The source material was peripheral blood. Source of these receptors: a human donor in a cohort sampled during active COVID-19.

The chain joins TRBV7-2 to TRBJ1-5; D is uncertain. Deletions cut 2 bases from V and 7 bases from J, with 12 bases between. The CDR3 length is 14 residues. Germline V gene sequence: CDR1 SGHTA, CDR2 FQGNSA. As DNA, the CDR3 is TGTGCCAGCAGCTTAAGGCTCCAGGTGCAGCCCCAGCATTTT. Translated: CASSLRLQVQPQHF.

This chain uses TRBV5-8 with TRBJ1-5, with D possibly being TRBD1 (6 bases). The CDR3 length is 15 residues. V lost 4 bases, J lost 5 bases, and 16 bases lay in between. Germline V gene lookup returns CDR1 SGHTS and CDR2 YDEGEE. As DNA, the CDR3 is TGTGCCAGCAGCATCAGGGGATCTGGCCATCAGCCCCAGCATTTT. Translated: CASSIRGSGHQPQHF.

The chain couples TRBV5-1 to TRBJ2-2, with D unresolved. V lost 2 bases, J lost 1 base, and 9 bases lay in between. This CDR3 spans 15 amino acids. Germline-derived CDR1 and CDR2 are SGHRS and YFSETQ. The CDR3 DNA reads as TGCGCCAGCAGCTTCAATCCACAGAACACCGGGGAGCTGTTTTTT. Residues: CASSFNPQNTGELFF.

The J gene is TRBJ2-7, the V gene TRBV20-1; perhaps TRBD1 as D (6 bases). The CDR3 is made up of 11 amino acids. V was cut by 6 bases and J by 6 bases, with 12 bases left in between. Germline CDR1 DFQATT, CDR2 SNEGSKA (reference sequence). This CDR3 is CSAQQGSEQYF. DNA of the CDR3: TGCAGTGCCCAACAGGGATCCGAGCAGTACTTC.

The V gene is TRBV7-3, the J gene TRBJ2-3; TRBD1 might be the D (5 bases). Germline V CDR1 and CDR2: SGHTA, FQGTGA. Trimming cost V 5 bases and J 1 base, with 10 bases left between them. This CDR3 is 14 amino acids long. In DNA form, the CDR3 reads TGTGCCAGCAGCCTCGGACACCGCACAGATACGCAGTATTTT. This sequence encodes CASSLGHRTDTQYF.

In DNA, the CDR3 is TGCGCCAGCAGCTTGGAGCCAGGGGATAACTATGGCTACACCTTC. Translation: CASSLEPGDNYGYTF. This rearrangement joins TRBV5-1 to TRBJ1-2; possibly TRBD1 for D (6 bases). The CDR3 spans 15 residues. V was clipped by 0 bases and J by 1 base, with 10 bases between them. CDR1 and CDR2 (germline): SGHRS, YFSETQ. Drawing the rest from reference TRBV5-1 and TRBJ1-2, the complete variable domain is KAGVTQTPRYLIKTRGQQVTLSCSPISGHRSVSWYQQTPGQGLQFLFEYFSETQRNKGNFPGRFSGRQFSNSRSEMNVSTLELGDSALYLCASSLEPGDNYGYTFGSGTRLTVV.

The V call is TRBV9, the J call TRBJ1-1, with TRBD1 matching 9 bases. The CDR3 length is 14 residues. Germline loops: CDR1 SGDLS, CDR2 YYNGEE. After removal of 4 bases from V and 5 bases from J, the junction contained 6 bases not matched to a gene. CDR3 amino acids: CASSPQGQGTEAFF. The CDR3 nucleotides read TGTGCCAGCAGCCCACAGGGACAGGGAACTGAAGCTTTCTTT. Looking up the rest from reference TRBV9 and TRBJ1-1 gives the full variable domain: DSGVTQTPKHLITATGQRVTLRCSPRSGDLSVYWYQQSLDQGLQFLIQYYNGEERAKGNILERFSAQQFPDLHSELNLSSLELGDSALYFCASSPQGQGTEAFFGQGTRLTVV.

The rearrangement links TRBV12-3 or TRBV12-4 to TRBJ2-7; D possibly corresponds to TRBD1 (6 bases). This CDR3 has 13 amino acids. Between the trimmed V and J ends, which lost 5 bases and 7 bases, there was a span of 15 bases. This CDR3 is CASSGTPSGEQYF. The CDR3 nucleotides read TGTGCCAGCAGTGGGACACCCTCTGGTGAGCAGTACTTC.

The chain links TRBV4-3 to TRBJ2-3; possibly TRBD2 for D (6 bases). V was shortened by 1 base and J by 9 bases, with 11 bases between the two germline ends. Germline V lookup: CDR1 LGHNA, CDR2 YSLEER. CDR3 length: 13 amino acids. CDR3 nucleotide sequence: TGCGCCAGCAGCCAAGTATCGGGGGTAACGCAGTATTTT. Encoded protein: CASSQVSGVTQYF.

The chain has TRBV10-2 and TRBJ2-7, with TRBD2 identical over 9 bases. Trimming at V came to 7 bases and at J to 0 bases, leaving 4 bases not matched to a gene. The germline V gene encodes CDR1 WSHSY and CDR2 SAAADI. The CDR3 loop spans 14 amino acids. The CDR3 nucleotides are TGCGCCAGCACACTAGCGGGCCACTCCTACGAGCAGTACTTC. Amino acid sequence: CASTLAGHSYEQYF.

The J gene is TRBJ1-5, the V gene TRBV5-4; 7 bases are a match to TRBD1. This CDR3 spans 15 amino acids. CDR1 is SGHNT, CDR2 YYREEE, per germline (reference sequence). With 0 bases clipped from V and 6 bases from J, the junction kept 6 bases outside the gene matches. The CDR3: CASSLGGQVSQPQHF. The CDR3 nucleotides read TGTGCCAGCAGCTTGGGCGGACAGGTGAGTCAGCCCCAGCATTTT. The whole variable domain, filled in from reference TRBV5-4 and TRBJ1-5, reads ETGVTQSPTHLIKTRGQQVTLRCSSQSGHNTVSWYQQALGQGPQFIFQYYREEENGRGNFPPRFSGLQFPNYSSELNVNALELDDSALYLCASSLGGQVSQPQHFGDGTRLSIL.

CDR3 residues: CASSRLTLGTQYF. The CDR3 nucleotides read TGTGCCAGCAGTCGACTCACCCTTGGGACCCAGTACTTC. The V call is TRBV27, the J call TRBJ2-5; D is unresolved. V lost 5 bases to trimming and J lost 7 bases, with 14 bases between them. CDR1 and CDR2 (germline): MNHEY, SMNVEV (reference sequence). This CDR3 is built from 13 residues.

This chain uses TRBV5-1 with TRBJ2-5; 8 bases are a match to TRBD1. Germline lookup yields CDR1 SGHRS and CDR2 YFSETQ. The CDR3 consists of 16 residues. J lost 5 bases, V lost 3 bases, and 12 bases had no gene match. The CDR3 loop reads CASSSTGQGGGETQYF. The CDR3 DNA is TGCGCCAGCAGCTCCACTGGACAGGGTGGAGGGGAGACCCAGTACTTC.

The V call is TRBV10-1, the J call TRBJ2-1; unclear D gene. In germline, CDR1 is WNHNN, CDR2 SYGVQD (reference sequence). This CDR3 spans 13 amino acids. Trimming removed 3 bases from V and 5 bases from J, with 8 bases in between. The DNA of the CDR3 is TGCGCCAGCAGTGACTTTTTAGACAATGAGCAGTTCTTC. Translation gives CASSDFLDNEQFF.

This clone was counted once. The chain uses TRBV2 and TRBJ1-2; D not certain. This CDR3 is 13 amino acids long. CDR1 is SNHLY, CDR2 FYNNEI, per germline. Trimming took 6 bases from V and 7 from J, leaving 15 bases between them. In DNA, the CDR3 is TGTGCCAGCAGAGTCGGAGCCTCCGGTGGCTACACCTTC. Translated: CASRVGASGGYTF.

This chain uses TRBV5-1 with TRBJ1-2; no firm D call. Per germline, CDR1 SGHRS and CDR2 YFSETQ. V was clipped by 2 bases and J by 1 base, with 3 bases between them. CDR3 length: 12 amino acids. CDR3 coding DNA: TGCGCCAGCAGCTTCAATAACTATGGCTACACCTTC. Its protein is CASSFNNYGYTF.

The chain couples TRBV10-3 to TRBJ1-2, with 9 bases matching TRBD1. Unmatched junction bases numbered 10, after V lost 4 bases and J lost 7 bases. The CDR3 runs 15 residues. Germline CDR1 ENHRY, CDR2 SYGVKD. In nucleotides, the CDR3 is TGTGCCATCAGTGGTAGCCTGGACAGGGGCCTTGGCTACACCTTC. Protein product: CAISGSLDRGLGYTF.